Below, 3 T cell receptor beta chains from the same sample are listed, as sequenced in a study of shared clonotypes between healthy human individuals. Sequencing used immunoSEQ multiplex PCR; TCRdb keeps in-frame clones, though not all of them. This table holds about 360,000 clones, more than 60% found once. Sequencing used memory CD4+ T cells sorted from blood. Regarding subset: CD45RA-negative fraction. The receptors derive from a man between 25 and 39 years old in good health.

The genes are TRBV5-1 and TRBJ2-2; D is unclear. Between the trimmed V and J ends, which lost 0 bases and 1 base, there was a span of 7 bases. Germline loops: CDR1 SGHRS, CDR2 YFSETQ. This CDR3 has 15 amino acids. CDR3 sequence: CASSLVLQNTGELFF. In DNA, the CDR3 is TGCGCCAGCAGCTTGGTACTGCAGAACACCGGGGAGCTGTTTTTT.

The CDR3 reads CASSDSTGWNYNEQFF. The CDR3, as DNA: TGTGCCAGCAGTGACTCAACAGGGTGGAACTACAATGAGCAGTTCTTC. The rearrangement joins TRBV6-4 to TRBJ2-1; possible D gene TRBD1, 6 bases. Germline V CDR1 and CDR2: MRHNA, SNTAGT. V was shortened by 0 bases and J by 3 bases, with 12 bases between the two germline ends. This CDR3 is built from 16 residues.

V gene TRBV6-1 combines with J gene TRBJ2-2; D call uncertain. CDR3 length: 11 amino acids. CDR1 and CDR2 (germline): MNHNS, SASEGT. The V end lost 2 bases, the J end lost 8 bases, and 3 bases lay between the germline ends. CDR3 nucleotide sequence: TGTGCCAGCAGTGAAAGGGGGGAGCTGTTTTTT. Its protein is CASSERGELFF.